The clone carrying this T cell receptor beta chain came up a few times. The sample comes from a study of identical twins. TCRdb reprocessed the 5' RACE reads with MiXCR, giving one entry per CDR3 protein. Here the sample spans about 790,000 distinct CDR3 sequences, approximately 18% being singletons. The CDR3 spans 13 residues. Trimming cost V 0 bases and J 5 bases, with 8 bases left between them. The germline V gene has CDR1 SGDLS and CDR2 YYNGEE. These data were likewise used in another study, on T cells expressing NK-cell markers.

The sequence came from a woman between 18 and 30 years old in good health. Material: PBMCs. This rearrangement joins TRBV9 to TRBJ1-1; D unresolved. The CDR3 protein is CASSVALVTEAFF. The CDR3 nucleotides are TGTGCCAGCAGCGTAGCGCTCGTAACTGAAGCTTTCTTT.